A selection of T cell receptor beta chains follows, all from one sample in a study of blood T cell repertoires in COVID-19. Only in-frame clones appear in the TCRdb table, and some are missing; sequencing was by immunoSEQ multiplex PCR. This table holds under 150,000 clones, approximately 79% found once. The specimen sequenced was peripheral blood. These receptors were collected from a man aged 60-69 years with acute or convalescent COVID-19. Each CDR3 is given with its conserved first and last residue. A D gene is named only where the DNA matches it firmly. Rows may omit the clone size; those that give it use once, few, many or a size class.

D gene	V gene	J gene	clone size	CDR3 DNA	CDR3 protein
-	TRBV7-8	TRBJ1-1	-	TGTGCCAGCAGCCCACAGGGCACTGAAGCTTTCTTT	CASSPQGTEAFF
TRBD1	TRBV28	TRBJ1-1	-	TGTGCCAGCAGTTTCTCTACAGGGGCTGAAGCTTTCTTT	CASSFSTGAEAFF
TRBD2	TRBV30	TRBJ2-7	-	TGTGCCTGGAGTACGGGACTAGCGGGATTGGGAGAGCAGTACTTC	CAWSTGLAGLGEQYF
-	TRBV27	TRBJ1-4	-	TGTGCCAGCAGTTACCGCTCCAGAGAAAAACTGTTTTTT	CASSYRSREKLFF
TRBD2	TRBV28	TRBJ2-5	-	TGTGCCAGCAGTGAACCTAGCGGGAGGGAGTCGGAGACCCAGTACTTC	CASSEPSGRESETQYF
-	TRBV28	TRBJ2-1	-	TGTGCCAGCAGTTTACGGCGACTGGCCAGCCTCCTCAATGAGCAGTTCTTC	CASSLRRLASLLNEQFF
TRBD2	TRBV4-3	TRBJ2-3	-	TGCGCCAGCAGCCAAGACTTAGCGGGAGGACAAGATACGCAGTATTTT	CASSQDLAGGQDTQYF
-	TRBV14	TRBJ2-4	-	TGTGCCAGCAGCCAAGATCAAGCGAGCATTCAGTACTTC	CASSQDQASIQYF
-	TRBV28	TRBJ2-7	-	TGTGCCAGCAGTTTATACAGGGCTAGCTCCTACGAGCAGTACTTC	CASSLYRASSYEQYF
-	TRBV21-1	TRBJ2-7	once	TGTGCCAGCAGCCCCTATGGACTAGCGGGAGAGTACGAGCAGTACTTC	CASSPYGLAGEYEQYF
-	TRBV15	TRBJ1-4	-	TGTGCCACCAGCAGAGATGGAGAACTGTTTTTT	CATSRDGELFF
-	TRBV5-5	TRBJ1-2	-	TGTGCCAGCAGCTTAGACATAGACTATGGCTACACCTTC	CASSLDIDYGYTF
-	TRBV6-2/TRBV6-3	TRBJ1-5	-	TGTGCCAGCAGCCGCCGGGACATCAATCAGCCCCAGCATTTT	CASSRRDINQPQHF
-	TRBV6-6	TRBJ1-3	-	TGTGCCAGCGGTTTCGTGTCGGGAAACACCATATATTTT	CASGFVSGNTIYF
TRBD1	TRBV18	TRBJ1-2	-	TGTGCCAGCTCACCGGACAGGGATCATGGCTACACCTTC	CASSPDRDHGYTF
-	TRBV7-2	TRBJ2-7	-	TGTGCCAGCAGCTCGACCGGGATGAGCTCCTACGAGCAGTACTTC	CASSSTGMSSYEQYF
TRBD1	TRBV25-1	TRBJ2-5	-	TGTGCCAGCTCCCCTCCCGGGACAGGGGAGACCCAGTACTTC	CASSPPGTGETQYF
TRBD1	TRBV13	TRBJ1-2	-	TGTGCCAGCAGCAGCAACAGGGGGAGAAGCTATGGCTACACCTTC	CASSSNRGRSYGYTF
TRBD1	TRBV9	TRBJ1-4	-	TGTGCCAGCAGCGTTGGATCAGGGGGCGCGGAAAAACTGTTTTTT	CASSVGSGGAEKLFF
-	TRBV4-2	TRBJ1-4	-	TGTGCCAGCAGCCAACCCGGGACAGAAAAACTGTTTTTT	CASSQPGTEKLFF
TRBD1	TRBV27	TRBJ1-5	-	TGTGCCAGCAGTTTACTTCATGACAGGGGGCATCAGCCCCAGCATTTT	CASSLLHDRGHQPQHF
TRBD2	TRBV24-1	TRBJ2-3	few	TGTGCCACCAGTGATAGTAGGAGGATGAGCGGGAGAGAGACAGATACGCAGTATTTT	CATSDSRRMSGRETDTQYF
TRBD2	TRBV30	TRBJ2-7	-	TGTGCCTGGAGTAAGGCGGGAGCCGGCCCACAAGAGCAGTACTTC	CAWSKAGAGPQEQYF
-	TRBV19	TRBJ1-2	-	TGTGCCAGTAGCACTAACTATGGCTACACCTTC	CASSTNYGYTF
-	TRBV7-2	TRBJ1-2	-	TGTGCCAGCAGCTTAGATCAGGGGCCCACTGGCTACACCTTC	CASSLDQGPTGYTF
-	TRBV19	TRBJ1-2	-	TGTGCCAGTAGTACGCCGGGGGGGGAGCGCTACACCTTC	CASSTPGGERYTF
TRBD2	TRBV18	TRBJ2-1	-	TGTGCCAGCTCACCTACGACTAGCGGCATTTACAATGAGCAGTTCTTC	CASSPTTSGIYNEQFF
TRBD2	TRBV6-5	TRBJ2-1	-	TGTGCCAGCAGTTCCACTAGCGGGAACTACAATGAGCAGTTCTTC	CASSSTSGNYNEQFF
-	TRBV5-1	TRBJ2-4	-	TGCGCCAGCAGCTTTCGAGGGGCCAAAAACATTCAGTACTTC	CASSFRGAKNIQYF
TRBD1	TRBV19	TRBJ1-5	-	TGTGCCAGTAGTATCGGGACAGGGTATCAGCCCCAGCATTTT	CASSIGTGYQPQHF
-	TRBV5-1	TRBJ2-6	once	TGCGCCAGCAGCTTGGAATCCGCGGGGGCCAACGTCCTGACTTTC	CASSLESAGANVLTF
-	TRBV29-1	TRBJ2-2	-	TGCAGCGTTGAAGACCGAACAACGACAGGGGAGCTGTTTTTT	CSVEDRTTTGELFF
TRBD2	TRBV27	TRBJ2-7	-	TGTGCCAGCAGTTTAAGGGAGGCCGGGACTAGCGGCTACGAGCAGTACTTC	CASSLREAGTSGYEQYF
-	TRBV6-5	TRBJ2-1	-	TGTGCCAGCGGTCGGGAGTCCTACAATGAGCAGTTCTTC	CASGRESYNEQFF
-	TRBV7-7	TRBJ2-1	-	TGTGCTAGCAGCCCCGGGCGGGGCAACAATGAGCAGTTCTTC	CASSPGRGNNEQFF
-	TRBV18	TRBJ1-2	-	TGTGCCAGCTCACCCATTCGCCTGGAGGGCTACACCTTC	CASSPIRLEGYTF
-	TRBV28	TRBJ1-3	-	TGTGCCAGCAGAGCTCGGGGGACGGGAGGAAACACCATATATTTT	CASRARGTGGNTIYF
-	TRBV27	TRBJ1-6	-	TGTGCCAGCAGTTTTGGGTCAGGATTGAATTCACCCCTCCACTTT	CASSFGSGLNSPLHF
-	TRBV12-3/TRBV12-4	TRBJ1-3	-	TGTGCCAGCAGGAAGAGCTCTGGAAACACCATATATTTT	CASRKSSGNTIYF
-	TRBV28	TRBJ2-7	-	TGTGCCAGCAGTTTGACTCGTATGTCCTACGAGCAGTACTTC	CASSLTRMSYEQYF
-	TRBV2	TRBJ1-2	few	TGTGCCAGCAGTGAGAGTAGCGGGTTCTATGGCTACACCTTC	CASSESSGFYGYTF
-	TRBV7-3	TRBJ1-1	-	TGTGCCAGCAGCTTATCCGGACTTATGAACACTGAAGCTTTCTTT	CASSLSGLMNTEAFF
TRBD1	TRBV19	TRBJ1-1	-	TGTGCCAGTAGTGGGACAGGGGTAAGGGGCACTGAAGCTTTCTTT	CASSGTGVRGTEAFF
-	TRBV30	TRBJ2-7	-	TGTGCCTGGAGTGTACAGGGAATGACCTACGAGCAGTACTTC	CAWSVQGMTYEQYF
TRBD1	TRBV10-3	TRBJ1-1	-	TGTGCCATCAGCGGGGACAGGGGGACGAACACTGAAGCTTTCTTT	CAISGDRGTNTEAFF
TRBD2	TRBV29-1	TRBJ2-7	-	TGCAGCGTTGAGCGGGAGGGCCTCGGCGAGCAGTACTTC	CSVEREGLGEQYF
-	TRBV7-8	TRBJ2-7	-	TGTGCCAGCAGCTTAGCGACTAGTCCAACCTACGAGCAGTACTTC	CASSLATSPTYEQYF
TRBD1	TRBV29-1	TRBJ1-2	-	TGCAGCGTGGGGGGAACAGGGGACACTGGCTACACCTTC	CSVGGTGDTGYTF
-	TRBV14	TRBJ2-5	-	TGTGCCAGCAGCCAAGGTATCATGCAGTTAGAGACCCAGTACTTC	CASSQGIMQLETQYF
-	TRBV30	TRBJ1-4	-	TGTGCCTGGAGTCCCAGGCGTAATGAAAAACTGTTTTTT	CAWSPRRNEKLFF
TRBD1	TRBV23-1	TRBJ1-1	-	TGCGCCAGCAGTCTCCAAATGACAGGGTTAGTCACTGAAGCTTTCTTT	CASSLQMTGLVTEAFF
-	TRBV5-8	TRBJ1-3	-	TGTGCCAGCAGCTTGCCAGGGCAAGGCGGAAACACCATATATTTT	CASSLPGQGGNTIYF
TRBD1	TRBV5-4	TRBJ1-2	-	TGTGCCAGCAGCTTGGACAGGGGGGGTGGCTACACCTTC	CASSLDRGGGYTF
TRBD2	TRBV7-2	TRBJ2-5	many	TGTGCCAGCAGCTCATGGGAGGGTCCGAAAGAGACCCAGTACTTC	CASSSWEGPKETQYF
TRBD1	TRBV9	TRBJ2-3	once	TGTGCCAGCAGCGGACCTCCGGACAGGGGGCTCACAGATACGCAGTATTTT	CASSGPPDRGLTDTQYF